Each of the 3 T cell receptor beta chains below was sequenced from the same sample in a study of blood T cell repertoires in COVID-19. Clones were sequenced by immunoSEQ multiplex PCR, and TCRdb holds only the in-frame ones, with some missing. The sample yields over 70,000 clones, approximately 76% seen once. Sequenced sample: peripheral blood. These receptors were collected from a man in his 70s with active or convalescent COVID-19.

V usage is TRBV27 and J usage is TRBJ2-7, with D possibly TRBD1 on 5 matching bases. This CDR3 region has 13 residues. Germline V gene lookup returns CDR1 MNHEY and CDR2 SMNVEV (reference sequence). Deletions cut 1 base from V and 4 bases from J, with 8 bases between. In DNA, the CDR3 is TGTGCCAGCAGTTTATTCCCAGGGTACGAGCAGTACTTC. Translation gives CASSLFPGYEQYF.

The V and J genes are TRBV30 and TRBJ1-1; a weak D match, TRBD1 (6 bases). The CDR3 contains 11 residues. The germline V gene has CDR1 GTSNPN and CDR2 SVGIG (reference sequence). Trimming took off 5 bases at V and 6 bases at J, with 10 bases between the two ends. CDR3 amino acids: CAWATGPEAFF. The CDR3 DNA follows: TGTGCCTGGGCCACAGGGCCTGAAGCTTTCTTT.

In this sample, this clone turned up once. This chain uses TRBV13 with TRBJ2-3; TRBD1 agrees at 8 bases. The CDR3 consists of 18 residues. The germline V gene encodes CDR1 PRHDT and CDR2 FYEKMQ (reference sequence). Trimming cost V 4 bases and J 4 bases; bases outside gene matches: 16. The CDR3 here is CASSSTRNSHRGSDTQYF. For the CDR3, the DNA is TGTGCCAGCAGCTCCACTAGGAACTCACACAGGGGGTCAGATACGCAGTATTTT.